This entry features one TCR beta chain sequence. The antigen remains undetermined. V was clipped by 0 bases and J by 9 bases, with 9 bases between them. Germline V gives CDR1 LNHNV, CDR2 YYDKDF (reference sequence). This CDR3 has 13 residues. The treatment was: around 19 received Ad26.COV2.S at low or high dose, single or two shots; 5 received placebo; per-sample allocation not given. Day 63 following the first vaccine or placebo injection was when the samples were taken. Spike of the Wuhan-strain SARS-CoV-2 was expressed by an Ad26 vector, which formed the vaccine. This sample is drawn from a study of Ad26.COV2.S vaccination and SARS-CoV-2 variants. Overall study: Within the COV1001 Ad26.COV2.S trial arm, the donor was enrolled. Overall study findings and caveats: Possible underestimation of total T cell responses by the TCR breadth and depth analyses was noted.

Profiling relied on immunoSEQ multiplex PCR, and the TCRdb table lists in-frame clones only, not all of them. The sample shows hundreds of thousands of clones, around 89% of them seen only once. The receptor was derived from a person aged 18-60 years who received the Ad26.COV2.S COVID-19 vaccine or a placebo. V gene TRBV15 combines with J gene TRBJ1-5, with D perhaps TRBD1 (5 bases). The sample in question was peripheral blood, obtained in a trial of Ad26.COV2.S vaccine versus placebo. The CDR3 nucleotides read TGTGCCACCAGCAGAGAAGGGGCCGGGCCCCAGCATTTT. Translated: CATSREGAGPQHF. Variable domain in full (rest from reference TRBV15 and TRBJ1-5): DAMVIQNPRYQVTQFGKPVTLSCSQTLNHNVMYWYQQKSSQAPKLLFHYYDKDFNNEADTPDNFQSRRPNTSFCFLDIRSPGLGDTAMYLCATSREGAGPQHFGDGTRLSIL.